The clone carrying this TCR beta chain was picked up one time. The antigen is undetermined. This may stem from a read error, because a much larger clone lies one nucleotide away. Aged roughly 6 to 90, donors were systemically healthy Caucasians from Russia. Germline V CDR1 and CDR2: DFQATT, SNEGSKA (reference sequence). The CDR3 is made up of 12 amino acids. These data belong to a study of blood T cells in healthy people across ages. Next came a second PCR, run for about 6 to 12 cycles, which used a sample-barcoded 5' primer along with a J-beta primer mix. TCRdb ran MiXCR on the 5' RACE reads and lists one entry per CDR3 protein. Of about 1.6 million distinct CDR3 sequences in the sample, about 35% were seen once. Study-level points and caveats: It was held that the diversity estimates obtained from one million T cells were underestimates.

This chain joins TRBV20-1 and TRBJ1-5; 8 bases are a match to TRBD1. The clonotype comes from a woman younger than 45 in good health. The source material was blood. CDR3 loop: CRAEQGDQPQHF. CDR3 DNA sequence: TGCAGGGCAGAACAGGGGGATCAGCCCCAGCATTTT.